This TCR beta chain comes out of a study of cytomegalovirus exposure and HLA in healthy donors. About the research overall: A data release that came early held about 89 million unique TCRs from HLA-typed donors.

60 Vbeta and 13 Jbeta primers were used in PCR. Using immunoSEQ multiplex PCR, the repertoire was profiled, and TCRdb retains in-frame clones only, with some absent. The data show tens of thousands of clones, around 80% seen once. The study's findings and limits: The authors enumerated some 170 TCR beta chains as linked to cytomegalovirus.

With respect to this clone: What it recognizes is unknown.

Germline values: CDR1 LNHNV, CDR2 YYDKDF (reference sequence). The CDR3 covers 13 residues. V was shortened by 3 bases and J by 7 bases, with 9 bases between the two germline ends. The receptor was derived from a man aged 25-45 years in good health and CMV-seronegative. The chain uses TRBV15 and TRBJ1-4; D might be TRBD1 (5 bases). The source material was PBMCs. CDR3 in amino acids: CATSRDIGEKLFF. The CDR3 region has the DNA TGTGCCACCAGCAGGGACATAGGTGAAAAACTGTTTTTT. The complete variable domain, with remaining parts taken from reference TRBV15 and TRBJ1-4, reads DAMVIQNPRYQVTQFGKPVTLSCSQTLNHNVMYWYQQKSSQAPKLLFHYYDKDFNNEADTPDNFQSRRPNTSFCFLDIRSPGLGDTAMYLCATSRDIGEKLFFGSGTQLSVL.